The sequence of this T cell receptor (beta chain) was determined in a study of Tregs in tolerant kidney transplant recipients. Produced via immunoSEQ multiplex PCR; TCRdb's table is partial and in-frame only. This sample's clone table lists more than 10,000 clones. The CDR3 has 13 residues. CDR1 is LGHNA, CDR2 YNFKEQ, per germline. With regard to this clone: Its target is unknown. One junction end disagrees with the germline gene, perhaps due to a read error. Sequencing ends 3 residues short of the CDR3 end; the germline J gene provides the rest.

General observations from the study: Tolerant patients' donor-specific Tregs expanded beyond overall Tregs, suggesting antigen-driven growth. The most relevant donor-specific Treg TCRbeta repertoire apparently came from expansion with activated donor B cells. Some patients' samples used different primers over time, so nucleotide sequences weren't comparable. This study did not directly address biological reproducibility.

Related graft donors supplied nonmyeloablative bone marrow transplants, and mixed chimerism was transient. The specimen was CD8+ T cells from blood (PBMCs), collected 24 months after the transplant. The receptor comes from a human patient who received a combined kidney and bone marrow transplant. Some T cells may possibly be graft donor cells. The chain combines TRBV4-2 with TRBJ2-3; no definite D call. CDR3 bases read: TGCGCCAGCAGCCAAGACGCGGAGGATACG. Protein sequence: CASSQDAEDT. The complete CDR3 reads CASSQDAEDTQYF.